This entry describes one T cell receptor (beta chain). As yet, its antigen is unknown. Sample barcodes and UMIs were carried by the TCR alpha and TCR beta cDNA libraries that 5'RACE generated with constant-segment primers. MiXCR, applied by TCRdb to the 5' RACE reads, yields one record per CDR3 protein. The sample lists hundreds of thousands of distinct CDR3 sequences; roughly 15% were seen once. Unmatched junction bases numbered 7, after V lost 1 base and J lost 10 bases. The CDR3 is 15 residues long. Per the germline V gene, CDR1 is MGHRA and CDR2 is YSYEKL. The data were obtained in a study of T-cell memory formation after mild COVID-19. At the level of the study: Most TCR clusters belonged to a single donor.

Study outcomes and limitations: Mostly located in CM and EM were contracting CD4+ clones, with contracting CD8+ clones located in EMRA. The authors left the SARS-CoV-2 specificity of second-wave clones peaking on day 37 unconfirmed.

The sequencing input was PBMCs or a T cell subset sorted from them (not recorded which). The chain uses TRBV4-1 and TRBJ1-6; 7 nucleotides align to TRBD1. This clonotype was sampled from a man between 18 and 35 years old who had mild COVID-19 (a few samples of this study predate the infection). Cell type and time point are not known. The CDR3 DNA reads TGCGCCAGCAGCCAAGGGACAGGCATGCGGTCACCCCTCCACTTT. Translating it yields CASSQGTGMRSPLHF.